This is a list of T cell receptor beta chains from one sample in a study of early T cells in non-severe SARS-CoV-2 infection. Using its own MiXCR run on the 5' RACE reads, TCRdb lists one record per CDR3 protein. Here the sample spans over 55,000 distinct CDR3 sequences, under 10% being singletons. Material: whole blood. Receptor source: an adult who was a healthcare worker with PCR-confirmed SARS-CoV-2 infection or an uninfected control (not recorded which). The CDR3 runs from the conserved cysteine through the conserved F or W. Clone sizes are given selectively: once, few, many, or a class where the clone is expanded.

size: many; V: TRBV18; J: TRBJ2-3; CDR3: CASSGQVSTDTQYF
size: -; V: TRBV11-2; J: TRBJ2-1; CDR3: CASSSPGLAVNNEQFF
size: -; V: TRBV20-1; J: TRBJ2-3; CDR3: CSAGPSTVTDTQYF
size: many; V: TRBV5-4; J: TRBJ2-3; CDR3: CASSLGAGGPQTLAQYF
size: -; V: TRBV6-4; J: TRBJ1-1; CDR3: CASSVMMNTEAFF
size: many; V: TRBV6-2/TRBV6-3; J: TRBJ2-2; CDR3: CASSHTGELFF
size: many; V: TRBV4-3; J: TRBJ2-4; CDR3: CASSQDRTSQRKNIQYF
size: many; V: TRBV29-1; J: TRBJ2-2; CDR3: CSHRSSTGELFF
size: many; V: TRBV20-1; J: TRBJ2-7; CDR3: CSARDSKGAVAYEQYF
size: many; V: TRBV10-3; J: TRBJ1-1; CDR3: CAISESKGGFEMNTEAFF
size: many; V: TRBV20-1; J: TRBJ1-5; CDR3: CSARDPSFNQPQHF